These 13 T cell receptor beta chains share one sample of origin, sequenced in a study of T cell responses to AZD1222 COVID-19 vaccine. Generated by immunoSEQ multiplex PCR, the TCRdb table keeps only in-frame clones and is missing some. The top ten hold roughly a tenth of the sample, which has some 120,000 clones, roughly nine tenths seen once. Sequenced here: peripheral blood, sampled 28 days after the second AZD1222 dose. These receptors originate from an adult who received the AZD1222 COVID-19 vaccine.

This clone was found a few times. The CDR3 loop reads CASSLLRTGSSYEQYF. The CDR3 bases are TGCGCCAGCAGCCTTCTTCGGACAGGGAGCTCCTACGAGCAGTACTTC. The rearrangement links TRBV4-1 to TRBJ2-7; 8 bases are a match to TRBD1. The CDR3 covers 16 residues. Germline trimming cut 4 bases from V and 0 bases from J; bases unmatched to any gene: 8. The germline CDR1 and CDR2 sequences are MGHRA and YSYEKL.

The chain couples TRBV12-3 or TRBV12-4 to TRBJ1-1; 7 bases map to TRBD1. The CDR3 spans 13 residues. The ends lost 6 bases at V and 10 bases at J; junction bases unmatched: 11. The DNA of the CDR3 is TGTGCCAGCAGCCCCGAAAGGGGGCTACTAGCTTTCTTT. Translated: CASSPERGLLAFF.

This clone was counted once. The chain has TRBV18 and TRBJ1-6, with D perhaps matching TRBD1 (5 bases). CDR1 and CDR2 from the germline V gene are KGHSH and LQKENI. The CDR3 extends over 15 amino acids. Trimming removed 2 bases from V and 7 bases from J, with 12 bases in between. The CDR3 DNA sequence: TGTGCCAGCTCACCAACCACAGGTACCAATTCACCCCTCCACTTT. Its protein product is CASSPTTGTNSPLHF.

J is TRBJ1-2 and V is TRBV27; D remains ambiguous. This CDR3 comprises 14 residues. Looked up from germline, CDR1 is MNHEY and CDR2 is SMNVEV (reference sequence). V dropped 1 base and J dropped 2 bases, with 8 bases sitting between them. The CDR3 protein is CASSLLQGNYGYTF. For the CDR3, the DNA is TGTGCCAGCAGTTTATTACAAGGGAACTATGGCTACACCTTC.

This sequence joins TRBV4-2 and TRBJ1-5; the D gene is possibly TRBD1 (5 bases). The CDR3 sequence is 14 residues long. CDR1 and CDR2 from the germline V gene are LGHNA and YNFKEQ. The V gene lost 3 bases and the J gene lost 3 bases, with 9 bases spanning the gap. The CDR3 protein is CASSQGTNNQPQHF. Here the CDR3 DNA reads TGTGCCAGCAGCCAGGGGACCAACAATCAGCCCCAGCATTTT.

The chain couples TRBV5-6 to TRBJ2-7; 7 bases are shared with TRBD1. Per the germline V gene, CDR1 is SGHDT and CDR2 is YYEEEE. Trimming cost V 0 bases and J 3 bases; bases outside gene matches: 6. This CDR3 spans 15 amino acids. The CDR3 sequence is CASSLADRSGYEQYF. The CDR3 nucleotides read TGTGCCAGCAGCTTGGCGGACAGGTCGGGCTACGAGCAGTACTTC.

The V call is TRBV7-9, the J call TRBJ1-2, with D perhaps matching TRBD1 (6 bases). Between the trimmed V and J ends, which lost 6 bases and 4 bases, there was a span of 24 bases. This CDR3 has 17 amino acids. Germline V gene sequence: CDR1 SEHNR, CDR2 FQNEAQ (reference sequence). CDR3 sequence (DNA): TGTGCCAGCAGTAGTAACCGGGGGGGCCGTAACGGCTATGGCTACACCTTC. Translated: CASSSNRGGRNGYGYTF.

V and J are TRBV2 and TRBJ1-2, with 7 bases matching TRBD1. The CDR3 has 15 residues. Trimming removed 2 bases from V and 3 bases from J; junction bases left unmatched: 6. CDR1 SNHLY and CDR2 FYNNEI come from the germline V gene. CDR3 loop: CASSEWSRGDYGYTF. CDR3 DNA sequence: TGTGCCAGCAGTGAATGGAGCAGGGGGGACTATGGCTACACCTTC.

This chain joins TRBV5-6 and TRBJ2-3; 9 bases map to TRBD2. V lost 3 bases, J lost 5 bases, and 10 bases stayed unmatched. Per the germline V gene, CDR1 is SGHDT and CDR2 is YYEEEE. The CDR3 consists of 16 residues. CDR3 sequence (DNA): TGTGCCAGCAGCTGGGGTGCTAGCGGGACCCAAGATACGCAGTATTTT. Translating gives CASSWGASGTQDTQYF.

This chain uses TRBV5-1 with TRBJ2-2; 8 positions match TRBD2. Germline loops: CDR1 SGHRS, CDR2 YFSETQ. This CDR3 has 15 amino acids. V gave up 2 bases and J gave up 4 bases; unmatched junction bases: 4. In DNA form, the CDR3 reads TGCGCCAGCAGCTTACCGGGGGGGGCCACCGGGGAGCTGTTTTTT. Its translation is CASSLPGGATGELFF. Using reference TRBV5-1 and TRBJ2-2 for the parts outside the CDR3, the full variable domain is KAGVTQTPRYLIKTRGQQVTLSCSPISGHRSVSWYQQTPGQGLQFLFEYFSETQRNKGNFPGRFSGRQFSNSRSEMNVSTLELGDSALYLCASSLPGGATGELFFGEGSRLTVL.

The rearrangement uses TRBV21-1 and TRBJ1-2; the table's D call, TRBD1, has no DNA check behind it. TRBV21-1 is tagged as a pseudogene. The CDR3 covers 14 residues. The DNA of the CDR3 is TGTGCCAGCAGCACACTGACAGGGTTGAATGGCTACACCTTC. Protein sequence: CASSTLTGLNGYTF.

The rearrangement joins TRBV3-1 (or the pseudogene TRBV3-2) to TRBJ2-7; 7 bases align to TRBD1. Germline V gene lookup returns CDR1 LGHDT and CDR2 YNNKEL (reference sequence). The CDR3 sequence is 14 residues long. Trimming at V came to 2 bases and at J to 6 bases, leaving 7 bases not matched to a gene. CDR3 nucleotide sequence: TGTGCCAGCAGCCAATTCAGGGGGACGGGCGAGCAGTACTTC. It is translated as CASSQFRGTGEQYF.

The rearrangement joins TRBV3-1 (or the pseudogene TRBV3-2) to TRBJ2-5; 8 positions match TRBD2. The germline gives CDR1 LGHDT, CDR2 YNNKEL (reference sequence). CDR3 length: 14 residues. V trimming: 5 bases; J trimming: 5 bases; junction bases outside the gene matches: 7. The CDR3 reads CASSSRERGETQYF. In nucleotides, the CDR3 is TGTGCCAGCAGCTCCCGGGAGCGGGGGGAGACCCAGTACTTC.